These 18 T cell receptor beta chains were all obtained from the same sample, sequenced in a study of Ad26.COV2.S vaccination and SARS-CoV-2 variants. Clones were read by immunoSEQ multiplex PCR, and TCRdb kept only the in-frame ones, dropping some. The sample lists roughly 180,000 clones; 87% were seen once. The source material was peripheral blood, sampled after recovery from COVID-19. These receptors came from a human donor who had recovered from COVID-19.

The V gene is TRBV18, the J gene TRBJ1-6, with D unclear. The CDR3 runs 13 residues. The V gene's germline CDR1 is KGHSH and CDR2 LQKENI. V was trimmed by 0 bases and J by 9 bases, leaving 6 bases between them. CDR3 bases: TGTGCCAGCTCACCACCGGTTCCTTCACCCCTCCACTTT. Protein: CASSPPVPSPLHF.

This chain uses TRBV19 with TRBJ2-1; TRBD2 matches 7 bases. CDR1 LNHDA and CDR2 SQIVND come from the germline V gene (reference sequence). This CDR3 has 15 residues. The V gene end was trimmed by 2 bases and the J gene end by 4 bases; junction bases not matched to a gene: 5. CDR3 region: CASSIKGLLYNEQFF. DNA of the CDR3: TGTGCCAGTAGTATAAAGGGACTACTTTACAATGAGCAGTTCTTC.

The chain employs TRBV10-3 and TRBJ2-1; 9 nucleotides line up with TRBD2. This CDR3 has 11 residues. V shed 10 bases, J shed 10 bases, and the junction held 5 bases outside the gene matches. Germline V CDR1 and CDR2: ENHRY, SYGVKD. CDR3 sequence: CASTAGGEQFF. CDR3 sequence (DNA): TGTGCCAGCACGGCGGGGGGGGAGCAGTTCTTC.

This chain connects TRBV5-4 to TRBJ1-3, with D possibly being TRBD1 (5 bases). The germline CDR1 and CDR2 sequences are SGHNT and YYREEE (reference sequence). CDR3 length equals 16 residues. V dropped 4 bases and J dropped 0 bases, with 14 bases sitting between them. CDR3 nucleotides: TGTGCCAGCAGCGCGGGCAGGGCTGCCTCTGGAAACACCATATATTTT. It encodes CASSAGRAASGNTIYF.

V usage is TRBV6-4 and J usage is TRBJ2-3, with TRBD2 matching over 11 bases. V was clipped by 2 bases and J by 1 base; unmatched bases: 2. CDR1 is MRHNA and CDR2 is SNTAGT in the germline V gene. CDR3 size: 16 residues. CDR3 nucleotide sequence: TGTGCCAGCAGTGACACTAGCGGGAGAGGCACAGATACGCAGTATTTT. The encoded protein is CASSDTSGRGTDTQYF.

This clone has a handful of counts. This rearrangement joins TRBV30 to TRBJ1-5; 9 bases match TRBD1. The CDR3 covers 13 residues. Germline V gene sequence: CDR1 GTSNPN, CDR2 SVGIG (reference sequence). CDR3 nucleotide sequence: TGTGCTATGGATACAGGGGGCCGGCAGCCCCAGCATTTT. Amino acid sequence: CAMDTGGRQPQHF.

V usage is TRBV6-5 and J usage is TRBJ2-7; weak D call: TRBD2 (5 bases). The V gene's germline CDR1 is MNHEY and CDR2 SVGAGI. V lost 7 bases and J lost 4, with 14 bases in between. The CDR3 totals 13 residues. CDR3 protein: CASTEGARYEQYF. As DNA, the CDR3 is TGTGCCAGCACCGAGGGAGCAAGGTACGAGCAGTACTTC.

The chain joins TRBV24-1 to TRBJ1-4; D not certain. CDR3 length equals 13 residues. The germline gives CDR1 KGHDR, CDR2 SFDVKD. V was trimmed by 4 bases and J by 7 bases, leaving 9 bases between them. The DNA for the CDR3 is TGTGCCACCAGTGAGGGAAGAGGTGAAAAACTGTTTTTT. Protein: CATSEGRGEKLFF.

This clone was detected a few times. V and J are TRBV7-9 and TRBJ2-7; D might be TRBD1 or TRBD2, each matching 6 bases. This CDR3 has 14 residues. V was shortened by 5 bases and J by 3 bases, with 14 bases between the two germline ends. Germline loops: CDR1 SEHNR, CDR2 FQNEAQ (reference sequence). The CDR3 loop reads CASSRHGGGYEQYF. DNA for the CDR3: TGTGCCAGCAGCCGGCATGGAGGGGGCTACGAGCAGTACTTC. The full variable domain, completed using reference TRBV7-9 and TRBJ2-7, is DTGVSQNPRHKITKRGQNVTFRCDPISEHNRLYWYRQTLGQGPEFLTYFQNEAQLEKSRLLSDRFSAERPKGSFSTLEIQRTEQGDSAMYLCASSRHGGGYEQYFGPGTRLTVT.

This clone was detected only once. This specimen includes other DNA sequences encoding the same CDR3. For the CDR3, the DNA is TGTGCCAGCAGTCTTAGGTCCTACGAGCAGTACTTC. Translated: CASSLRSYEQYF. V gene TRBV28 combines with J gene TRBJ2-7, with unresolved D. V was shortened by 5 bases and J by 1 base, with 6 bases between the two germline ends. The germline V gene encodes CDR1 MDHEN and CDR2 SYDVKM. The CDR3 runs to 12 residues.

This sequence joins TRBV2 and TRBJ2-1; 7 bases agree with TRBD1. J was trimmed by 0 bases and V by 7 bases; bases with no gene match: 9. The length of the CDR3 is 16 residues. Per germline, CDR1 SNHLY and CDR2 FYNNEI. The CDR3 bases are TGTGCCAGCACCAGACAGGGTAGGAGCTCCTACAATGAGCAGTTCTTC. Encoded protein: CASTRQGRSSYNEQFF.

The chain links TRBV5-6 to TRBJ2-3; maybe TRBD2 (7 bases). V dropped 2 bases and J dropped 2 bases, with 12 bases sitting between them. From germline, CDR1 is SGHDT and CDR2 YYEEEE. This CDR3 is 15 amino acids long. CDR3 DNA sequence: TGTGCCAGCAGCTTAGGGGGGGGAGCCACAGATACGCAGTATTTT. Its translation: CASSLGGGATDTQYF.

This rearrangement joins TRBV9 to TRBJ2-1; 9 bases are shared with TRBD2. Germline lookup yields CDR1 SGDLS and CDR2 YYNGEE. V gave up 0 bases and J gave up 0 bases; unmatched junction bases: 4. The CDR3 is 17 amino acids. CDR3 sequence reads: CASSVGASGVSYNEQFF. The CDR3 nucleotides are TGTGCCAGCAGCGTAGGGGCTAGCGGGGTCTCCTACAATGAGCAGTTCTTC.

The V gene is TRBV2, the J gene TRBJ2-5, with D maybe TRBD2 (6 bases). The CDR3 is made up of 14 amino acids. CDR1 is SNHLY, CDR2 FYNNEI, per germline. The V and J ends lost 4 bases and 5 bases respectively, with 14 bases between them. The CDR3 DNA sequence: TGTGCCAGCAGTGTAGATCATGGGGGGGAGACCCAGTACTTC. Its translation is CASSVDHGGETQYF.

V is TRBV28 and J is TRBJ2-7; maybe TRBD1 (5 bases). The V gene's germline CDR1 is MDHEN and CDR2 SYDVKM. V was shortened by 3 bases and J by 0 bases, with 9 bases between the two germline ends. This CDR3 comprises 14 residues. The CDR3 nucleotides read TGTGCCAGCAGTTTTGAAGGGGACTCCTACGAGCAGTACTTC. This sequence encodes CASSFEGDSYEQYF.

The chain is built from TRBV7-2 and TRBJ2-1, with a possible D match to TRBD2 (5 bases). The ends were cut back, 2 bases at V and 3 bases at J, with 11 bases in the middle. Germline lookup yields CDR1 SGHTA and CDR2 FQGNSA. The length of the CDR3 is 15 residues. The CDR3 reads CASSLTRDYYNEQFF. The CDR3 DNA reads TGTGCCAGCAGCTTAACTAGGGATTACTACAATGAGCAGTTCTTC. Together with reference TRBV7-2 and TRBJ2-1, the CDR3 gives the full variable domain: GAGVSQSPSNKVTEKGKDVELRCDPISGHTALYWYRQSLGQGLEFLIYFQGNSAPDKSGLPSDRFSAERTGGSVSTLTIQRTQQEDSAVYLCASSLTRDYYNEQFFGPGTRLTVL.

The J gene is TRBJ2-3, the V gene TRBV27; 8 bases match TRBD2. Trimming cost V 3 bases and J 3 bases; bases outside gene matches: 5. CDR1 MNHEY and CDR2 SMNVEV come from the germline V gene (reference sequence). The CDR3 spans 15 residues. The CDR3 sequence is CASSFSGGFTDTQYF. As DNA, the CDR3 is TGTGCCAGCAGTTTCAGCGGGGGATTTACAGATACGCAGTATTTT.

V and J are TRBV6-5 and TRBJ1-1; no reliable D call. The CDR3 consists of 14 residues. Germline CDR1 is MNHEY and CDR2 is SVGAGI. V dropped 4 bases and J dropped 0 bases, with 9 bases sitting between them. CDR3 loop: CASSLDYMNTEAFF. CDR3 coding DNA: TGTGCCAGCAGTTTGGACTACATGAACACTGAAGCTTTCTTT.